This T cell receptor (beta chain) is drawn from a study of cytomegalovirus exposure and HLA in healthy donors. Details on this clone: Its target is unknown. Other DNA sequences in this specimen translate into the identical CDR3.

Losses at the gene ends were 5 bases for V and 4 bases for J; bases not matched to a gene: 10. This CDR3 is built from 15 residues. The germline V gene has CDR1 SGDLS and CDR2 YYNGEE. Overall study findings and caveats: What TCR beta sequences reportedly achieved was accurate prediction of HLA-A and HLA-B alleles in most subjects. Evidence from a later analysis indicated that most CMV-associated TCR beta chains looked HLA-restricted. A later look showed TCR association rates differing by HLA locus, highest for DRB1 and lowest for HLA-C.

13 Jbeta primers and 60 Vbeta primers were used for the PCR. The data were produced by immunoSEQ multiplex PCR, yet TCRdb's version contains in-frame clones alone and is incomplete. The sample lists around 170,000 clones; over 70% were seen once. This receptor was obtained from a man aged 50 to 60 in good health and CMV-seronegative. The specimen was PBMCs. The chain employs TRBV9 and TRBJ2-5; 8 bases are shared with TRBD2. The CDR3 DNA follows: TGTGCCAGCAGTGCTCGGGGGGGGTCCCTAGAGACCCAGTACTTC. Translated, it gives CASSARGGSLETQYF.